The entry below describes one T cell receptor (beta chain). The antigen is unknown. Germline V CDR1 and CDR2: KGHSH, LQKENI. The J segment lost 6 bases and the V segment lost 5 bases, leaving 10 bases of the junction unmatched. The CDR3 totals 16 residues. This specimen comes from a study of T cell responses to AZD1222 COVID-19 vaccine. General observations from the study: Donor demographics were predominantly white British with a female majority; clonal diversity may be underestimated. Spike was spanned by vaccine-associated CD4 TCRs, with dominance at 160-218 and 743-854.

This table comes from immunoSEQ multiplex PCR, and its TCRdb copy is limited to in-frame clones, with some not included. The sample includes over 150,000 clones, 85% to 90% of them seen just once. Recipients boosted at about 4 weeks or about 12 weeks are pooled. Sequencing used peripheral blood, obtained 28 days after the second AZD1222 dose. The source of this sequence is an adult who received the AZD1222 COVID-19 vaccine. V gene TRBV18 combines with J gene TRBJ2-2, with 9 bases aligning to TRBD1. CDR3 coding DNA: TGTGCCAGCTCATCGGGGACAGGGTCCGGTCCCGGGGAGCTGTTTTTT. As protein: CASSSGTGSGPGELFF. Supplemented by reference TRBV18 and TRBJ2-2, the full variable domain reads NAGVMQNPRHLVRRRGQEARLRCSPMKGHSHVYWYRQLPEEGLKFMVYLQKENIIDESGMPKERFSAEFPKEGPSILRIQQVVRGDSAAYFCASSSGTGSGPGELFFGEGSRLTVL.